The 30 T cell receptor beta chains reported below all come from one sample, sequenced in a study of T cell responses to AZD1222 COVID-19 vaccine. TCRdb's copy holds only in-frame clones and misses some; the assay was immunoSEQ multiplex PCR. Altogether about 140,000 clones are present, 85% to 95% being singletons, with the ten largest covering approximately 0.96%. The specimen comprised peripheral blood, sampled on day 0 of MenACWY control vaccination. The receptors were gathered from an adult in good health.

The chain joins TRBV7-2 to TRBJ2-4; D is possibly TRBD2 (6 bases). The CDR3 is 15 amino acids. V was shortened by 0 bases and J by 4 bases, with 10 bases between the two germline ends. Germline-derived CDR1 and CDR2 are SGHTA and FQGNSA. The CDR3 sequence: CASSLAQGGKNIQYF. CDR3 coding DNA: TGTGCCAGCAGCTTAGCGCAAGGAGGGAAAAACATTCAGTACTTC.

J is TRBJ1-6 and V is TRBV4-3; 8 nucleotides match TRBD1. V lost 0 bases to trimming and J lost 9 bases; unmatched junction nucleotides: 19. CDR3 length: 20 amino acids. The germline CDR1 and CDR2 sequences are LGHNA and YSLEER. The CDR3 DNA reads TGCGCCAGCAGCCAAGATACCCCCTCCACAGGGGGTTATTTTGGTTCACCCCTCCACTTT. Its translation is CASSQDTPSTGGYFGSPLHF.

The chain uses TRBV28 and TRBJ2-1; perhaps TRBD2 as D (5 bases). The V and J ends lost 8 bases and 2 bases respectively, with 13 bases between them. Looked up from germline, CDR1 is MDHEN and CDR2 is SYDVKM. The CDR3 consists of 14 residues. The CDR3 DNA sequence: TGTGCCAGCTGGGGTACGGGAACCTACAATGAGCAGTTCTTC. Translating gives CASWGTGTYNEQFF.

The CDR3 sequence is CASSFAVQYNTEAFF. The CDR3 DNA follows: TGTGCCAGCAGCTTTGCGGTACAGTACAACACTGAAGCTTTCTTT. This sequence joins TRBV5-4 and TRBJ1-1; no reliable D call. CDR3 length equals 15 residues. V gave up 2 bases and J gave up 2 bases, with 13 bases separating them. The germline V gene encodes CDR1 SGHNT and CDR2 YYREEE (reference sequence).

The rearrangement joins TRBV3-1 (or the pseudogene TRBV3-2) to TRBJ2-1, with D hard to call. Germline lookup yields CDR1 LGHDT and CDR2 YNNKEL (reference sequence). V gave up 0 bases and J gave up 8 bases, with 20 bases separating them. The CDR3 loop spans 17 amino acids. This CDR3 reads CASSQERDPKVFHEQFF. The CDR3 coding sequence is TGTGCCAGCAGCCAAGAACGAGACCCAAAAGTTTTCCATGAGCAGTTCTTC.

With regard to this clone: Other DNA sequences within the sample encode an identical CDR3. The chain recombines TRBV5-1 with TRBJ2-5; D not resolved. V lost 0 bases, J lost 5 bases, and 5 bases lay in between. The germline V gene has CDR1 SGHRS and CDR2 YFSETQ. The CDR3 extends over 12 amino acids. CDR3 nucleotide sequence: TGCGCCAGCAGCTTGGTAGGGGAGACCCAGTACTTC. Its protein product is CASSLVGETQYF.

CDR3 protein: CAISDQGGIGETQYF. The DNA of the CDR3 is TGTGCCATCAGTGATCAGGGAGGAATAGGAGAGACCCAGTACTTC. V gene TRBV10-3 combines with J gene TRBJ2-5, with a tentative D call TRBD2 (6 bases). V lost 3 bases and J 4 bases, leaving 15 bases between the germline ends. CDR3 length: 15 amino acids. Germline V gives CDR1 ENHRY, CDR2 SYGVKD.

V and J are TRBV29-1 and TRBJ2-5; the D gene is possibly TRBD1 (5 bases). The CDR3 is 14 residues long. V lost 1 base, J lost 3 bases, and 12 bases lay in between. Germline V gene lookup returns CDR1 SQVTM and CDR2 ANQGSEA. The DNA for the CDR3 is TGCAGCGTTGAAGGACCAGGGCTGAAAGAGACCCAGTACTTC. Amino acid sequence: CSVEGPGLKETQYF.

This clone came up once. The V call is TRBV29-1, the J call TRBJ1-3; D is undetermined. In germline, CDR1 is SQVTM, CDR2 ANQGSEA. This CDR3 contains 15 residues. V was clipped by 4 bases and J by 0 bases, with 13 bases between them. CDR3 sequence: CSVGLGSSSGNTIYF. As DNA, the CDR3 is TGCAGCGTTGGGTTAGGCAGCTCCTCTGGAAACACCATATATTTT.

The CDR3 DNA sequence: TGTGCCACCAGTGATACCGGGACTAGCGGTAATGAGCAGTTCTTC. The encoded protein is CATSDTGTSGNEQFF. This sequence joins TRBV24-1 and TRBJ2-1; 11 bases map to TRBD2. This CDR3 has 15 residues. The trim removed 3 bases at V and 7 bases at J, leaving 4 bases unmatched. Germline V lookup: CDR1 KGHDR, CDR2 SFDVKD.

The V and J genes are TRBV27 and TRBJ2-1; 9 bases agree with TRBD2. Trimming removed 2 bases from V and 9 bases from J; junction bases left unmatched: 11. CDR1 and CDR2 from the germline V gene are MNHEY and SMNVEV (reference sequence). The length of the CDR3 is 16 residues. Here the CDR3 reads CASSLRGRAYGGEQFF. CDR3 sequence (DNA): TGTGCCAGCAGTTTACGCGGGAGGGCCTACGGTGGTGAGCAGTTCTTC.

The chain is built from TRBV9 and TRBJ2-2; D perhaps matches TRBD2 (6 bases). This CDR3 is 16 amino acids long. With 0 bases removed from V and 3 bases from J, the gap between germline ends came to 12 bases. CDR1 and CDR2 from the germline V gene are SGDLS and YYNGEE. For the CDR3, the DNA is TGTGCCAGCAGCGTAGGAATTAGCGGATACACCGGGGAGCTGTTTTTT. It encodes CASSVGISGYTGELFF.

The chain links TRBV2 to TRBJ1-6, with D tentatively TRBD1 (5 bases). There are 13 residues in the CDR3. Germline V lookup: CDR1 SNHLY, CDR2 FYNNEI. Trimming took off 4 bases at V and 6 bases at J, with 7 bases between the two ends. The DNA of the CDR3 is TGTGCCAGCAGTGGACAGACTAATTCACCCCTCCACTTT. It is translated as CASSGQTNSPLHF.

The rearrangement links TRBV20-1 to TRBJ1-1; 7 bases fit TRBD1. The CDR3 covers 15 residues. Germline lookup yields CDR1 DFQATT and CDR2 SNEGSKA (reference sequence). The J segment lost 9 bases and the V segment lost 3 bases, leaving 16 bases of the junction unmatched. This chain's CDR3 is CSASSWDSGIGKAFF. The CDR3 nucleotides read TGCAGTGCTAGTTCCTGGGACAGTGGGATTGGGAAAGCTTTCTTT.

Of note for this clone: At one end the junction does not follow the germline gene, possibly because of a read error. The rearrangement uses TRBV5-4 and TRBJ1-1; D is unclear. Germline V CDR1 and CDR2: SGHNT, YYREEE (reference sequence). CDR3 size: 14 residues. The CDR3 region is CASSLGGVAAETFF. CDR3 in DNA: TGTGCCAGCAGCTTGGGAGGCGTGGCGGCTGAAACTTTCTTT.

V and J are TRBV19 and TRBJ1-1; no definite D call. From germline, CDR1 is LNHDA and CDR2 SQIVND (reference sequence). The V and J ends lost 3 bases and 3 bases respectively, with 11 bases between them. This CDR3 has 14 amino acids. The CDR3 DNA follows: TGTGCCAGTAGTATTTTCGCTTGGGACACTGAAGCTTTCTTT. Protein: CASSIFAWDTEAFF.

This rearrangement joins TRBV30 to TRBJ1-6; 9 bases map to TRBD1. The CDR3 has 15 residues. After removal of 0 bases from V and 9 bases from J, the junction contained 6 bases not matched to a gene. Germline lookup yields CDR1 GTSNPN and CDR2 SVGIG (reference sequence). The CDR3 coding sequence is TGTGCCTGGAGTGTACTGGGACAGGGCCGTTCACCCCTCCACTTT. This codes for CAWSVLGQGRSPLHF.

The CDR3 loop is CASSAGKGNQPQHF. CDR3 DNA: TGTGCCAGCAGTGCAGGGAAGGGCAATCAGCCCCAGCATTTT. The chain employs TRBV2 and TRBJ1-5, with a tentative D call TRBD1 (5 bases). Germline V gene data show CDR1 as SNHLY and CDR2 as FYNNEI. The CDR3 is made up of 14 amino acids. V dropped 4 bases and J dropped 2 bases, with 9 bases sitting between them.

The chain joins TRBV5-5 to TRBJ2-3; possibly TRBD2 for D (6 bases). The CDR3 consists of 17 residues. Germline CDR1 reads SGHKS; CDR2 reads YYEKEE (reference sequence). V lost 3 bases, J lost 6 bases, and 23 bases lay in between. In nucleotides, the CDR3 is TGTGCCAGCAGCTCAATGGGGGAGGTTGGGCCTTGGGATACGCAGTATTTT. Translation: CASSSMGEVGPWDTQYF.

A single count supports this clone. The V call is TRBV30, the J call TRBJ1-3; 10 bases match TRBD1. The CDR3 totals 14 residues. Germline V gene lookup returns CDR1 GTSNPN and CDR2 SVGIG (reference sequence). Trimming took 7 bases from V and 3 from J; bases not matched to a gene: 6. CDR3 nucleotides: TGTGCCTCGCGACAGGGGGCTGGTGGAAACACCATATATTTT. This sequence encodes CASRQGAGGNTIYF.

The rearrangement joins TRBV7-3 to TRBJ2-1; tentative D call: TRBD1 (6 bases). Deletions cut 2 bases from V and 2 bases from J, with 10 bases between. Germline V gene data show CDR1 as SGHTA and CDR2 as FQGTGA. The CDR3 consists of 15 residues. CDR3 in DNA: TGTGCCAGCAGCTTACCAGGGGTTCCCTACAATGAGCAGTTCTTC. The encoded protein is CASSLPGVPYNEQFF.

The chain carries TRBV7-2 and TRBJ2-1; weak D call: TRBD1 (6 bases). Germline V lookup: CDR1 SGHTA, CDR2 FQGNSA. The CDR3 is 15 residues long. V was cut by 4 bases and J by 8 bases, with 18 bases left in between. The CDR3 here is CASSYTGTPLDEQFF. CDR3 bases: TGTGCCAGCAGCTACACAGGGACCCCTTTGGATGAGCAGTTCTTC.

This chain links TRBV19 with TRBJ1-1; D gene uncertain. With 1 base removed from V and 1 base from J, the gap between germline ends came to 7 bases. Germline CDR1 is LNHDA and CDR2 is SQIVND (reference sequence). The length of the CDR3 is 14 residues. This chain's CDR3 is CASSIGEGNTEAFF. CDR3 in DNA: TGTGCCAGTAGTATAGGGGAGGGGAACACTGAAGCTTTCTTT.

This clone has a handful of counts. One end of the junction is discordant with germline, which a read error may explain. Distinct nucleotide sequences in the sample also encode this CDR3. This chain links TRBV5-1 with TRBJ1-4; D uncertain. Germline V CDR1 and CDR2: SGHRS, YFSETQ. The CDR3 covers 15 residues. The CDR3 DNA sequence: TGCGCCAGCAGCTTAGTTTCAGCAACCAATGAAAAACTGTTTTTT. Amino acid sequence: CASSLVSATNEKLFF.

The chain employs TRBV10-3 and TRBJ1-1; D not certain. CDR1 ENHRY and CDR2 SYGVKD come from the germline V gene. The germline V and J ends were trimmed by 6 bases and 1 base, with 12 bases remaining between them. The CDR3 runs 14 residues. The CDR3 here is CAISATGSNTEAFF. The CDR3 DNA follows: TGTGCCATCAGCGCCACGGGATCGAACACTGAAGCTTTCTTT.

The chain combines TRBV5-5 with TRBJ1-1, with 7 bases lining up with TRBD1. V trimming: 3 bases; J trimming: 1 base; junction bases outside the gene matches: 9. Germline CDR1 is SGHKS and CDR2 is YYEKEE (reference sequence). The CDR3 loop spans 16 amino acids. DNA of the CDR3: TGTGCCAGCAGCTCTATGGCGGGACAGCCGAACACTGAAGCTTTCTTT. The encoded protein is CASSSMAGQPNTEAFF.

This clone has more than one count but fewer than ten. CDR3 DNA sequence: TGTGCCACCAGTGACCCACAGGTATGGGGACAGCCCCAGCATTTT. This gives the protein CATSDPQVWGQPQHF. The chain links TRBV24-1 to TRBJ1-5; TRBD1 is a possible D gene (5 bases). CDR3 length equals 15 residues. Trimming removed 4 bases at V and 7 bases at J, with 16 bases between. Germline CDR1 KGHDR, CDR2 SFDVKD.

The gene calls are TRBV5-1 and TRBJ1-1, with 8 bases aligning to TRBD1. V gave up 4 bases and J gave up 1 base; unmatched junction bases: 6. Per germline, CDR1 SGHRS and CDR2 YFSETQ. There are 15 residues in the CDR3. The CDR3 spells CASSTRTGRNTEAFF. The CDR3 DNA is TGCGCCAGCAGCACCAGGACAGGGAGGAACACTGAAGCTTTCTTT.

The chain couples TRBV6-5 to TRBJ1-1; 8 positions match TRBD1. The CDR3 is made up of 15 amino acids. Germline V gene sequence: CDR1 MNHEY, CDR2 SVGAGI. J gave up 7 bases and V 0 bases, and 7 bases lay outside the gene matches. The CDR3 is CASSYSRTGKIEAFF. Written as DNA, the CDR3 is TGTGCCAGCAGTTACTCAAGGACAGGGAAAATTGAAGCTTTCTTT.

CDR3 protein: CASSDGPNTEAFF. In DNA form, the CDR3 reads TGTGCCAGCAGTGACGGCCCGAACACTGAAGCTTTCTTT. J is TRBJ1-1 and V is TRBV25-1; D gene uncertain. The CDR3 is 13 amino acids. Trimming left V 3 bases short and J 1 base short, with 6 bases between. CDR1 and CDR2 (germline): MGHDK, SYGVNS.